Presented here are 27 T cell receptor beta chains from one specimen sequenced in a study of T cell clones after liver transplantation. Assay: immunoSEQ multiplex PCR; the TCRdb copy retains only in-frame clones and omits some. Here the sample spans some 59,000 clones, over 60% being singletons. Specimen: CD4+ T cells from blood, collected at the 22-month timepoint. These receptor sequences come from a human patient who received a liver transplant. The T cells may come from the graft donor.

The chain couples TRBV7-3 to TRBJ2-2, with a tentative D call TRBD2 (6 bases). With 2 bases removed from V and 1 base from J, the gap between germline ends came to 8 bases. Per germline, CDR1 SGHTA and CDR2 FQGTGA. CDR3 length: 15 residues. This chain's CDR3 is CASSLGGRNTGELFF. Here the CDR3 DNA reads TGTGCCAGCAGCTTAGGGGGGAGGAACACCGGGGAGCTGTTTTTT.

This clone occurred once. This sequence joins TRBV7-9 and TRBJ2-7, with D perhaps TRBD2 (6 bases). The ends were cut back, 5 bases at V and 0 bases at J, with 11 bases in the middle. Germline CDR1 reads SEHNR; CDR2 reads FQNEAQ (reference sequence). The length of the CDR3 is 14 residues. DNA for the CDR3: TGTGCCAGCAGCCGCGGGGCAAGCTCCTACGAGCAGTACTTC. Its translation: CASSRGASSYEQYF.

In this sample, this clone turned up many times. The rearrangement joins TRBV7-2 to TRBJ1-2; no definite D call. The V end was cut by 2 bases, the J end by 2 bases, with 6 bases between. The V gene's germline CDR1 is SGHTA and CDR2 FQGNSA. The CDR3 sequence is 13 residues long. CDR3 bases: TGTGCCAGCAGCTTACCCCCCAACTATGGCTACACCTTC. It translates to CASSLPPNYGYTF.

In this sample, this clone turned up once. The chain recombines TRBV18 with TRBJ2-7; 11 positions agree with TRBD2. J gave up 1 base and V 3 bases, and 2 bases lay outside the gene matches. CDR1 KGHSH and CDR2 LQKENI come from the germline V gene. This CDR3 spans 15 amino acids. Written as DNA, the CDR3 is TGTGCCAGCTCACCGAGACTAGCGGGGTCCTACGAGCAGTACTTC. It yields the protein CASSPRLAGSYEQYF.

V gene TRBV2 combines with J gene TRBJ1-5; D is undetermined. The CDR3 spans 18 residues. Trimming removed 6 bases from V and 5 bases from J, with 26 bases in between. Germline lookup yields CDR1 SNHLY and CDR2 FYNNEI. CDR3 DNA: TGTGCCAGCAGCGATTACCCTGAGACTCTTTCGGGATATCAGCCCCAGCATTTT. Residues: CASSDYPETLSGYQPQHF. Together with reference TRBV2 and TRBJ1-5, the CDR3 gives the full variable domain: EPEVTQTPSHQVTQMGQEVILRCVPISNHLYFYWYRQILGQKVEFLVSFYNNEISEKSEIFDDQFSVERPDGSNFTLKIRSTKLEDSAMYFCASSDYPETLSGYQPQHFGDGTRLSIL.

This CDR3 reads CSVEGGGPFNEKLFF. CDR3 in DNA: TGCAGCGTTGAAGGGGGCGGGCCCTTTAATGAAAAACTGTTTTTT. The genes are TRBV29-1 and TRBJ1-4; D possibly corresponds to TRBD1 (5 bases). With 1 base removed from V and 4 bases from J, the gap between germline ends came to 13 bases. Germline CDR1 and CDR2: SQVTM and ANQGSEA. The CDR3 loop spans 15 amino acids.

The chain recombines TRBV6-5 with TRBJ1-6; D not certain. This CDR3 is built from 14 residues. V was shortened by 6 bases and J by 3 bases, with 9 bases between the two germline ends. Germline lookup yields CDR1 MNHEY and CDR2 SVGAGI. This CDR3 reads CASSQTHYNSPLHF. As DNA, the CDR3 is TGTGCCAGCAGCCAGACACACTATAATTCACCCCTCCACTTT.

This clone is medium-sized. This chain joins TRBV5-6 and TRBJ1-5; no clear D gene. CDR1 is SGHDT, CDR2 YYEEEE, per germline. The CDR3 totals 12 residues. Trimming shortened V by 2 bases and J by 7 bases, and 7 bases separated the two germline ends. CDR3 sequence: CASSFQAQPQHF. The CDR3 nucleotides are TGTGCCAGCAGCTTTCAGGCCCAGCCCCAGCATTTT.

The chain couples TRBV19 to TRBJ2-3; 7 nucleotides match TRBD2. Unmatched junction bases numbered 7, after V lost 7 bases and J lost 0 bases. This CDR3 has 15 residues. The germline gives CDR1 LNHDA, CDR2 SQIVND (reference sequence). Here the CDR3 reads CASKYSGGSTDTQYF. The CDR3 region has the DNA TGTGCCAGTAAATACTCCGGGGGGAGCACAGATACGCAGTATTTT.

Only one count was recorded for this clone. The chain joins TRBV10-3 to TRBJ2-3; TRBD2 agrees at 14 bases. V was pared by 0 bases and J by 0 bases, with 11 bases of the junction left unmatched. There are 21 residues in the CDR3. Looked up from germline, CDR1 is ENHRY and CDR2 is SYGVKD. Here the CDR3 DNA reads TGTGCCATCAGTGAGTCAATAGGACTAGCGGGGGGCCTTTATAGCACAGATACGCAGTATTTT. It is translated as CAISESIGLAGGLYSTDTQYF.

The V and J genes are TRBV23-1 and TRBJ1-6; a possible D gene is TRBD1 (5 bases). Being an ORF, TRBV23-1 has a function that is uncertain. The V gene lost 0 bases and the J gene lost 7 bases, with 10 bases spanning the gap. CDR3 length equals 15 residues. The CDR3 DNA sequence: TGCGCCAGCAGTCAATCCGGGGCCTGGAATTCACCCCTCCACTTT. Translated: CASSQSGAWNSPLHF.

The chain carries TRBV5-1 and TRBJ1-4, with D tentatively TRBD1 (6 bases). The length of the CDR3 is 13 residues. Trimming stripped 6 bases from V and 5 bases from J, with 11 bases between. Germline values: CDR1 SGHRS, CDR2 YFSETQ. In DNA, the CDR3 is TGCGCCAGCACCCGGGACACCAATGAAAAACTGTTTTTT. As protein: CASTRDTNEKLFF.

This rearrangement joins TRBV30 to TRBJ1-3; D unresolved. With 0 bases removed from V and 0 bases from J, the gap between germline ends came to 9 bases. Germline-derived CDR1 and CDR2 are GTSNPN and SVGIG (reference sequence). There are 15 residues in the CDR3. The chain's CDR3 is CAWSVPPFSGNTIYF. In nucleotides, the CDR3 is TGTGCCTGGAGTGTACCCCCATTCTCTGGAAACACCATATATTTT. Filled out from reference TRBV30 and TRBJ1-3, the complete variable domain reads SQTIHQWPATLVQPVGSPLSLECTVEGTSNPNLYWYRQAAGRGLQLLFYSVGIGQISSEVPQNLSASRPQDRQFILSSKKLLLSDSGFYLCAWSVPPFSGNTIYFGEGSWLTVV.

V gene TRBV19 combines with J gene TRBJ2-7, with D possibly TRBD1 on 5 matching bases. Trimming pared 5 bases from V and 6 bases from J, leaving 20 bases between. This CDR3 has 15 residues. Germline V gene sequence: CDR1 LNHDA, CDR2 SQIVND (reference sequence). This CDR3 is CASSPLFRVPIEQYF. Written as DNA, the CDR3 is TGTGCCAGTAGTCCCCTCTTCAGGGTTCCTATCGAGCAGTACTTC.

This clone was counted only a few times. J is TRBJ2-3 and V is TRBV7-3; 12 nucleotides line up with TRBD2. The germline V gene has CDR1 SGHTA and CDR2 FQGTGA. Trimming cost V 0 bases and J 0 bases; bases outside gene matches: 4. The CDR3 loop spans 18 amino acids. The CDR3, as DNA: TGTGCCAGCAGCTTAACTACTAGCGGGGGGACTAGCACAGATACGCAGTATTTT. Translating gives CASSLTTSGGTSTDTQYF.

The CDR3 DNA reads TGTGCCAGCAGTTTGGGACAGTCCCCCGGGGAGCTGTTTTTT. As protein: CASSLGQSPGELFF. This sequence joins TRBV28 and TRBJ2-2, with 7 bases matching TRBD1. The germline V gene has CDR1 MDHEN and CDR2 SYDVKM. The V and J ends lost 3 bases and 6 bases, in that order; junction bases with no gene match: 4. This CDR3 contains 14 residues.

This clone has a handful of counts. This sequence joins TRBV2 and TRBJ1-2; D call uncertain. The CDR3 has 12 residues. In germline, CDR1 is SNHLY, CDR2 FYNNEI. V was shortened by 2 bases and J by 3 bases, with 4 bases between the two germline ends. The CDR3 here is CASSELDYGYTF. CDR3 nucleotide sequence: TGTGCCAGCAGTGAATTGGACTATGGCTACACCTTC.

This rearrangement joins TRBV11-2 to TRBJ2-7, with TRBD1 matching 8 bases. The ends lost 6 bases at V and 5 bases at J; junction bases unmatched: 3. This CDR3 is built from 12 residues. The germline gives CDR1 SGHAT, CDR2 FQNNGV. CDR3 amino acids: CASRAGGNEQYF. CDR3 nucleotide sequence: TGTGCCAGCAGAGCAGGGGGCAACGAGCAGTACTTC.

The CDR3: CASSTGRTTSGGYTF. As DNA, the CDR3 is TGTGCCAGCAGCACCGGACGGACTACCTCGGGGGGCTACACCTTC. V and J are TRBV5-4 and TRBJ1-2, with D unclear. Per the germline V gene, CDR1 is SGHNT and CDR2 is YYREEE (reference sequence). Trimming stripped 4 bases from V and 8 bases from J, with 21 bases between. The CDR3 extends over 15 amino acids.

The rearrangement uses TRBV6-5 and TRBJ1-1; D uncertain. Germline lookup yields CDR1 MNHEY and CDR2 SVGAGI. CDR3 length: 13 residues. With 5 bases removed from V and 2 bases from J, the gap between germline ends came to 9 bases. The CDR3 sequence: CASSPSFNTEAFF. CDR3 bases: TGTGCCAGCAGTCCCTCTTTCAACACTGAAGCTTTCTTT.

This clone was seen just once. The chain combines TRBV7-9 with TRBJ1-1; D is unclear. CDR3 length: 12 residues. Germline V lookup: CDR1 SEHNR, CDR2 FQNEAQ (reference sequence). V lost 1 base to trimming and J lost 4 bases, with 4 bases between them. As DNA, the CDR3 is TGTGCCAGCAGCTTAGTTAGCACTGAAGCTTTCTTT. It specifies CASSLVSTEAFF.

This chain uses TRBV28 with TRBJ2-7; D is tentatively TRBD1 or TRBD2 (5 bases each). The germline CDR1 and CDR2 sequences are MDHEN and SYDVKM. V shed 5 bases and J shed 2 bases, with 13 bases lying between them. CDR3 length equals 14 residues. The CDR3 region has the DNA TGTGCCAGCAGTATACCGGGACGGGCCTACGAGCAGTACTTC. Its protein product is CASSIPGRAYEQYF.

This clone was observed a few times. This chain links TRBV11-2 with TRBJ2-7, with D perhaps being TRBD1 or TRBD2 (5 bases each). The length of the CDR3 is 15 residues. The ends were cut back, 0 bases at V and 2 bases at J, with 11 bases in the middle. Germline values: CDR1 SGHAT, CDR2 FQNNGV. CDR3 region: CASSLEGPGPYEQYF. CDR3 in DNA: TGTGCCAGCAGCTTAGAAGGTCCGGGACCCTACGAGCAGTACTTC.

The CDR3 bases are TGTGCCATCAAGATGGCGGGGGATACCGGGGAGCTGTTTTTT. Translation gives CAIKMAGDTGELFF. The chain recombines TRBV10-3 with TRBJ2-2; 7 bases map to TRBD2. The CDR3 is 14 residues long. Looked up from germline, CDR1 is ENHRY and CDR2 is SYGVKD. After removal of 7 bases from V and 5 bases from J, the junction contained 7 bases not matched to a gene.

The chain has TRBV7-3 and TRBJ2-3; either TRBD1 or TRBD2 may fit D (5 bases each). Trimming removed 4 bases at V and 5 bases at J, with 19 bases between. The CDR3 runs to 16 residues. The germline V gene has CDR1 SGHTA and CDR2 FQGTGA. The CDR3 region is CASSYQTIGALDTQYF. The CDR3 nucleotides read TGTGCCAGCAGCTACCAAACCATCGGGGCCTTAGATACGCAGTATTTT.

On this clone itself: Germline is not matched at one junction end, which may reflect a read error. V is TRBV5-1 and J is TRBJ1-1; possible D gene TRBD1, 6 bases. This CDR3 spans 15 amino acids. CDR1 and CDR2 from the germline V gene are SGHRS and YFSETQ. CDR3 sequence (DNA): TGCGCCAGCAGATTGGGGTCGTCGGGGGGCGCGAAAGCTTTCTTT. The encoded protein is CASRLGSSGGAKAFF.

This clone was counted between two and nine times. The chain carries TRBV10-3 and TRBJ2-7; D is uncertain. From germline, CDR1 is ENHRY and CDR2 SYGVKD. Trimming removed 2 bases from V and 0 bases from J, with 11 bases in between. This CDR3 is 15 amino acids long. The CDR3 is CAISEGPLSSYEQYF. The CDR3 DNA reads as TGTGCCATCAGTGAGGGTCCACTAAGCTCCTACGAGCAGTACTTC.